The T cell receptor beta chain described here comes from a study of blood T cell repertoires in COVID-19. In the original processing: Estimates of nucleated cell counts were drawn from the amplification of reference gene primers. Measured with immunoSEQ multiplex PCR; TCRdb has only the in-frame clones, and not every one. That table supplies the V and J calls and clone size; D and trimming were determined from the DNA. Seen here are 120,000 to 150,000 clones, roughly 88% observed once, and the top ten hold about 1.2%. Germline values: CDR1 SGHDN, CDR2 FVKESK. This CDR3 has 12 residues. The ends were cut back, 11 bases at V and 3 bases at J, with 13 bases in the middle.

The source material was PBMCs or T cells enriched from blood (not recorded which). The chain joins TRBV14 to TRBJ1-2, with a possible D match to TRBD1 (6 bases). The sequence was obtained from a woman aged 25 to 39 with acute COVID-19. The CDR3 bases are TGTGCCGGTAACAGGGAAGACTATGGCTACACCTTC. Translated: CAGNREDYGYTF.